The present T cell receptor (beta chain) was sequenced within a study of molecular identifiers for immune sequencing clone quantification. Notes on the study in general: Same-barcode identical TCR molecules could make highly expanded clones look smaller than they are. Clones of above 20 RNA copies carried over 98% of effector molecules; in naive cells they carried under 1%.

About this clonotype: The antigen remains undetermined.

The CD8+CD4-CCR7+CD45RA+ phenotype defined the sorted naive CD8 T cells. Per germline, CDR1 MNHEY and CDR2 SVGAGI. The CDR3 extends over 15 amino acids. The V segment lost 2 bases and the J segment 2 bases; nucleotides outside the gene matches: 5. Previously described methods and listed TCR primers were employed for the bulk TCR libraries. TCRdb re-called the PCR reads through MiXCR, storing one row per CDR3 protein. Among hundreds of thousands of distinct CDR3 sequences listed, about 25% were seen once. The V gene is TRBV6-5, the J gene TRBJ2-7; 8 bases agree with TRBD1. The TCR sequence derives from a human donor in good health. Some libraries in this study had Jurkat cell RNA spiked in. Sequences were obtained from naive CD8+ T cells from blood, with Jurkat cell RNA spiked in. The subset denotes: FACS-sorted CD8+CD4-CCR7+CD45RA+ naive T cells. CDR3 bases: TGTGCCAGCAGTTACGATGGACAGGGCCCCTACGAGCAGTACTTC. Encoded protein: CASSYDGQGPYEQYF.